Listed here is a single TCR beta chain. As yet, its antigen is unknown. The data belong to a study of cytomegalovirus exposure and HLA in healthy donors. Study-level results: It was confirmed in vitro that a few of the CMV-associated chains were specific for CMV antigens.

Primers included in the PCR were 60 Vbeta and 13 Jbeta primers. The repertoire was sequenced with immunoSEQ multiplex PCR; TCRdb's copy has only in-frame clones and lacks some. This table holds tens of thousands of clones, around 80% found once. J lost 2 bases, V lost 4 bases, and 5 bases had no gene match. The CDR3 has 14 amino acids. Germline V gene sequence: CDR1 GTSNPN, CDR2 SVGIG (reference sequence). V and J are TRBV30 and TRBJ1-5, with 7 bases lining up with TRBD1. The receptor was isolated from a woman aged 30 to 39 in good health and CMV-seronegative. Sequenced sample: PBMCs. The CDR3 loop is CAWKRQGGNQPQHF. Here the CDR3 DNA reads TGTGCCTGGAAGCGACAGGGTGGCAATCAGCCCCAGCATTTT. Full variable domain (outside the CDR3, taken from reference TRBV30 and TRBJ1-5): SQTIHQWPATLVQPVGSPLSLECTVEGTSNPNLYWYRQAAGRGLQLLFYSVGIGQISSEVPQNLSASRPQDRQFILSSKKLLLSDSGFYLCAWKRQGGNQPQHFGDGTRLSIL.